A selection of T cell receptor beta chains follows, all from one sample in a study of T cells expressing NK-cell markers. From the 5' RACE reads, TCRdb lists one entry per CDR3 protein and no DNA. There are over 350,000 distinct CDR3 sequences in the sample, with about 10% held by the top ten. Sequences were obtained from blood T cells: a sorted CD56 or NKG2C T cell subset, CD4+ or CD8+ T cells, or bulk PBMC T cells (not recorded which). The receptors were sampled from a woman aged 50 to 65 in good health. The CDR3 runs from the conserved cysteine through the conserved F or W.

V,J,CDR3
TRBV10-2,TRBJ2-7,CASSESIIGGEQYF
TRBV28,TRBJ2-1,CASSFLSSGGYNEQFF
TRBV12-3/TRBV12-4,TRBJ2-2,CASSRPIDRNTGELFF
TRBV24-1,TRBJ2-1,CATSDGTSGFLIHEQFF
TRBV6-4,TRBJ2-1,CASSETPGLALANEQFF
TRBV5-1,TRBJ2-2,CASSLGSQRGVGELFF
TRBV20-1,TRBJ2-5,CSARDIDRGETQYF
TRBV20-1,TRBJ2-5,CSAEDGSGAETQYF
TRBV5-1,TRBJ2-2,CATRVWSAGELFF
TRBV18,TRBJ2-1,CAGGTIERAFGNEQFF
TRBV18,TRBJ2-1,CASSPKGFGEQFF
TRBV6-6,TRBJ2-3,CASSYGRGYTDTQYF
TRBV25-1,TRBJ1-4,CASSAGPHEKLFF
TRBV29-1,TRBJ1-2,CSVLTMGGYGYTF
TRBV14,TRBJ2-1,CASSQGQPDLVYYNEQFF
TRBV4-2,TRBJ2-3,CASSRLAGGPGTDTQYF
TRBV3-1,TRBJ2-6,CASSQERGVFRANVLTF
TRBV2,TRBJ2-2,CASSVSSGRVTGELFF
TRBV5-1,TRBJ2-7,CASSLAGSGSYEQYF
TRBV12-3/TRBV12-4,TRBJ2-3,CASSLPSTGLDTQYF
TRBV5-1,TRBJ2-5,CASSLQPGGTQETQYF
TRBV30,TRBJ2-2,CAWSGRDAGELFF
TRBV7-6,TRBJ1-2,CASSLAQGSGSRYTF
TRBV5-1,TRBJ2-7,CASSPQGTSYEQYF
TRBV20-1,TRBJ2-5,CSARDAVKGETQYF
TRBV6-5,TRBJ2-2,CASSPGLARTGELFF
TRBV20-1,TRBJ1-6,CSAIDRGYSPLHF
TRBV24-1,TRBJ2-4,CATSEVSAGKNIQYF
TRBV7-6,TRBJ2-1,CASSLKLYNEQFF
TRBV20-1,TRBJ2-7,CSAISPDRGIYEQYF
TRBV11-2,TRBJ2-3,CASSLASSGWDTQYF
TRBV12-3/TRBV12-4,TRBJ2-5,CASSLAQGETQYF
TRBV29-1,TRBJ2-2,CSVPGGVGTGELFF
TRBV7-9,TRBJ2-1,CASTGTSGSTDYNEQFF
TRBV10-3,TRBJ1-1,CAISEYEQTNTEAFF
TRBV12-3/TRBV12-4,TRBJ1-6,CASSLLGSESPLHF
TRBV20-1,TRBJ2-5,CSATDRGRTVQETQYF
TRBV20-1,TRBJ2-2,CSASLTTGELFF
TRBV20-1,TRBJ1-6,CSARDPGQGGSGSPLHF
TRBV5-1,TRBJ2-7,CASSQGGMGYEQYF
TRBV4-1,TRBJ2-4,CASSPGLAGGRAKNIQYF
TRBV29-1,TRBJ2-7,CSVEDLDSYEQYF
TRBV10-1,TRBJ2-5,CVHREGGIQETQYF
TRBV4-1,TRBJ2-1,CASSQIGAGRSYNEQFF
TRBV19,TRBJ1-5,CASSWAGGGNQPQHF
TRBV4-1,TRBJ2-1,CASSQEVAGLWADEQFF
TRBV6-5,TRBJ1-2,CASSTTPTYGYTF
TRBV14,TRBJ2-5,CASSQLGWGEETQYF
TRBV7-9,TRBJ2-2,CASSLGMDTGELFF
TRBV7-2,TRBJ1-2,CASSPLGRFYGYTF
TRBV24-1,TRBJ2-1,CATSEGGRWSYNEQFF
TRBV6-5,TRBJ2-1,CASSYLGQGNFNEQFF
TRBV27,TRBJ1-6,CASWSVYNSPLHF
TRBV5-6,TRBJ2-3,CASGSGGFAVDTQYF
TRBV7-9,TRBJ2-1,CASYPFGLAGSYNEQFF
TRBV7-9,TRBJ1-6,CASSSTVENSPLHF
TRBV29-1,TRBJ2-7,CSATYTYEQYF